Given below is one T cell receptor (beta chain) in context. Its antigen is not known. The source of the sample is a study of cytomegalovirus exposure and HLA in healthy donors. Study-wide points: Upon later analysis, HLA-associated TCR beta chains proved more clonally expanded than other, equally common chains. With DRB1 most and HLA-C fewest, TCR association rates differed between HLA loci in a later analysis. Reports credit the classifier with highly specific, highly sensitive diagnosis of cytomegalovirus status. The authors excluded some V segments, including TRBV6-2 and TRBV6-3, as indistinguishable.

13 Jbeta primers and 60 Vbeta primers were used for the PCR. Sequencing used immunoSEQ multiplex PCR; TCRdb keeps in-frame clones, though not all of them. The sample has 50,000 to 70,000 clones; the top ten hold about 4%. This CDR3 is 14 amino acids long. Germline V CDR1 and CDR2: SGHNT, YENEEA. Between the trimmed V and J ends, which lost 0 bases and 10 bases, there was a span of 15 bases. The chain couples TRBV11-3 to TRBJ1-1; D is ambiguous. Material for sequencing was PBMCs. This sequence was found in a woman under 30 in good health and CMV-seronegative. For the CDR3, the DNA is TGTGCCAGCAGCTTAGAAGGAGGCAAAACCTCAGCTTTCTTT. This codes for CASSLEGGKTSAFF. Using reference TRBV11-3 and TRBJ1-1 for the parts outside the CDR3, the full variable domain is EAGVVQSPRYKIIEKKQPVAFWCNPISGHNTLYWYLQNLGQGPELLIRYENEEAVDDSQLPKDRFSAERLKGVDSTLKIQPAELGDSAVYLCASSLEGGKTSAFFGQGTRLTVV.